Listed here are 20 T cell receptor beta chains from one sample, sequenced in a study of T cells in Graves' hyperthyroidism and ophthalmopathy. TCR beta CDR3 regions were amplified from RNA transcripts. The primer set for the first-round RT-PCR of the TCR CDR3 was HTBI. TCRdb redid the calling of the multiplex PCR reads with MiXCR, one entry per CDR3 protein. The data hold roughly 290,000 distinct CDR3 sequences, with about an eighth observed a single time. The sequencing input was blood. Source of these receptors: a woman between 25 and 40 years old with Graves' hyperthyroidism that later progressed to Graves' ophthalmopathy.

This clonotype was observed a handful of times. CDR3 nucleotides: TGCGCCAGCAGCCCGTTAGACAGAGCGAACACTGAAGCTTTCTTT. Protein product: CASSPLDRANTEAFF. The chain recombines TRBV5-1 with TRBJ1-1, with D perhaps TRBD1 (5 bases). Trimming took off 4 bases at V and 1 base at J, with 14 bases between the two ends. The CDR3 spans 15 residues. CDR1 and CDR2 from the germline V gene are SGHRS and YFSETQ.

This clonotype was counted at least ten times. The V and J genes are TRBV30 and TRBJ1-1; D unresolved. Germline V gene data show CDR1 as GTSNPN and CDR2 as SVGIG (reference sequence). The CDR3 consists of 13 residues. Trimming took 5 bases from V and 4 from J, leaving 14 bases between them. The DNA for the CDR3 is TGTGCCTGGGGAATACAGTTGAGCACTGAAGCTTTCTTT. Protein product: CAWGIQLSTEAFF.

This clonotype has at least ten counts. The chain combines TRBV6-2 or TRBV6-3 with TRBJ2-1, with 9 bases aligning to TRBD1. This CDR3 has 13 amino acids. Germline CDR1 reads MNHEY; CDR2 reads SVGEGT. J was trimmed by 8 bases and V by 10 bases; bases with no gene match: 9. This chain's CDR3 is CATWDRELYEQFF. CDR3 DNA sequence: TGTGCCACCTGGGACAGGGAACTTTATGAGCAGTTCTTC.

This clonotype has a count of ten or more. V and J are TRBV11-2 and TRBJ2-5; TRBD2 matches at 9 bases. With V trimmed by 1 base and J by 5 bases, 2 bases remained unmatched. Germline loops: CDR1 SGHAT, CDR2 FQNNGV. CDR3 length equals 14 residues. CDR3 in DNA: TGTGCCAGCAGCTTAGGGACTAGCGTTGAGACCCAGTACTTC. This sequence encodes CASSLGTSVETQYF.

This clonotype was recorded at least ten times. The chain links TRBV4-3 to TRBJ1-2; no definite D call. V was pared by 0 bases and J by 8 bases, with 13 bases between. The CDR3 totals 14 residues. From germline, CDR1 is LGHNA and CDR2 YSLEER. The CDR3 is CASSQEAGQHGYTF. CDR3 sequence (DNA): TGCGCCAGCAGCCAAGAGGCTGGGCAACACGGCTACACCTTC.

This clonotype was found many times. The chain has TRBV7-9 and TRBJ2-3, with a tentative D call TRBD2 (6 bases). The V gene's germline CDR1 is SEHNR and CDR2 FQNEAQ (reference sequence). Trimming pared 2 bases from V and 2 bases from J, leaving 17 bases between. The CDR3 spans 17 residues. CDR3 sequence: CASSLIGGGTFTDTQYF. In nucleotides, the CDR3 is TGTGCCAGCAGCTTAATTGGAGGCGGGACTTTCACAGATACGCAGTATTTT.

This clonotype was picked up a small number of times. This chain uses TRBV12-3 or TRBV12-4 with TRBJ2-1, with D perhaps matching TRBD2 (5 bases). The ends were cut back, 6 bases at V and 8 bases at J, with 17 bases in the middle. The CDR3 is 14 residues long. The CDR3 nucleotides read TGTGCCAGCAGCACTAGTCTGGAGGCCTATGAGCAGTTCTTC. Protein product: CASSTSLEAYEQFF.

This rearrangement joins TRBV30 to TRBJ2-1; 11 nucleotides align to TRBD2. Trimming at V came to 2 bases and at J to 8 bases, leaving 8 bases not matched to a gene. The CDR3 is 15 residues long. In germline, CDR1 is GTSNPN, CDR2 SVGIG (reference sequence). The CDR3 loop reads CAWSPPSGRIYEQFF. The DNA of the CDR3 is TGTGCCTGGAGTCCCCCTAGCGGGAGGATCTATGAGCAGTTCTTC.

This clonotype was recorded many times. This chain uses TRBV28 with TRBJ2-1; 8 bases fit TRBD2. The CDR3 is made up of 17 amino acids. Germline V gene lookup returns CDR1 MDHEN and CDR2 SYDVKM. V shed 4 bases, J shed 3 bases, and the junction held 11 bases outside the gene matches. The CDR3 region is CASSWGRASGFYNEQFF. CDR3 DNA sequence: TGTGCCAGCAGTTGGGGGAGGGCTAGCGGGTTCTACAATGAGCAGTTCTTC.

The gene calls are TRBV7-9 and TRBJ1-2; weak D call: TRBD1 (6 bases). Trimming removed 7 bases from V and 4 bases from J, with 13 bases in between. The CDR3 extends over 13 amino acids. Germline CDR1 reads SEHNR; CDR2 reads FQNEAQ (reference sequence). In DNA, the CDR3 is TGTGCCAGCACCAAGGGGGGATCCTATGGCTACACCTTC. Its translation: CASTKGGSYGYTF.

There are many counts of this clonotype. The chain combines TRBV12-3 or TRBV12-4 with TRBJ2-7; D may be TRBD2 (6 bases). V was shortened by 3 bases and J by 0 bases, with 9 bases between the two germline ends. The CDR3 contains 14 residues. CDR3 bases: TGTGCCAGCAGTTTTGGAGGGAACTCCTACGAGCAGTACTTC. It specifies CASSFGGNSYEQYF.

At least ten counts were recorded for this clonotype. The chain uses TRBV7-8 and TRBJ2-3; a possible D gene is TRBD2 (5 bases). CDR1 is SGHVS and CDR2 is FQNEAQ in the germline V gene. The CDR3 covers 16 residues. Trimming stripped 1 base from V and 1 base from J, with 12 bases between. As DNA, the CDR3 is TGTGCCAGCAGCTTAGTAGTGGGAGAAGGCACAGATACGCAGTATTTT. This codes for CASSLVVGEGTDTQYF.

The chain couples TRBV7-9 to TRBJ1-1; D is unresolved. V gave up 5 bases and J gave up 7 bases, with 14 bases separating them. The CDR3 has 13 amino acids. CDR1 and CDR2 (germline): SEHNR, FQNEAQ (reference sequence). The DNA of the CDR3 is TGTGCCAGCAGCGCCCAACCCGGGGATGAAGCTTTCTTT. This translates into CASSAQPGDEAFF.

A note on this clonotype: A much larger clone lies one base from this, so it may be a read error. Because it lacks the conserved phenylalanine or tryptophan at the end, this CDR3 is likely a read error. The DNA of the CDR3 is TGTGCCAGCAGTGGGGATGGGGGAAACACTGAAGCTTTCCTT. Its translation: CASSGDGGNTEAFL. This chain links TRBV2 with TRBJ1-1, with D possibly TRBD1 on 5 matching bases. The CDR3 consists of 14 residues. Per germline, CDR1 SNHLY and CDR2 FYNNEI. V gave up 4 bases and J gave up 2 bases, with 11 bases separating them.

With regard to this clonotype: Its ends do not fully match the called genes, so a read error is possible. The V gene is TRBV25-1, the J gene TRBJ2-5; 8 bases line up with TRBD2. The length of the CDR3 is 16 residues. CDR1 and CDR2 (germline): MGHDK, SYGVNS. CDR3 loop: CASSKYGTRGGETQYF. As DNA, the CDR3 is TGTGCCAGCAGTAAATACGGGACTAGGGGCGGCGAGACCCAGTACTTC.

This clonotype has at least ten counts. The rearrangement links TRBV20-1 to TRBJ2-1; 9 bases align to TRBD1. CDR1 DFQATT and CDR2 SNEGSKA come from the germline V gene (reference sequence). J lost 9 bases, V lost 5 bases, and 14 bases had no gene match. The CDR3 consists of 15 residues. CDR3 nucleotide sequence: TGCAGTGCTCCGAGGGGGGGACAGGGAAGAGGTGAGCAGTTCTTC. This translates into CSAPRGGQGRGEQFF.

A few counts support this clonotype. The chain has TRBV28 and TRBJ1-3; 9 bases fit TRBD1. CDR3 length: 14 amino acids. V lost 10 bases, J lost 2 bases, and 6 bases stayed unmatched. Germline-derived CDR1 and CDR2 are MDHEN and SYDVKM. The CDR3 reads CATATGGPGNTIYF. The DNA of the CDR3 is TGTGCCACCGCCACAGGGGGCCCTGGAAACACCATATATTTT. Supplemented by reference TRBV28 and TRBJ1-3, the full variable domain reads DVKVTQSSRYLVKRTGEKVFLECVQDMDHENMFWYRQDPGLGLRLIYFSYDVKMKEKGDIPEGYSVSREKKERFSLILESASTNQTSMYLCATATGGPGNTIYFGEGSWLTVV.

This chain connects TRBV3-1 to TRBJ1-1; D may be TRBD1 (5 bases). Deletions cut 0 bases from V and 10 bases from J, with 21 bases between. This CDR3 contains 16 residues. CDR1 LGHDT and CDR2 YNNKEL come from the germline V gene (reference sequence). The CDR3 DNA reads TGTGCCAGCAGCCAAGACGACCGGGACGGCGAACGCGGAGCTTTCTTT. It is translated as CASSQDDRDGERGAFF.

This clonotype was counted many times. The gene calls are TRBV7-2 and TRBJ2-7, with a possible D match to TRBD2 (5 bases). Germline V gene sequence: CDR1 SGHTA, CDR2 FQGNSA. The CDR3 length is 14 residues. Trimming removed 7 bases at V and 9 bases at J, with 22 bases between. The CDR3 DNA is TGTGCCAGCACCTACCTCGGACTCCCAACGGGGCAGTACTTC. Its protein product is CASTYLGLPTGQYF. The variable domain in full, with the rest retrieved from reference TRBV7-2 and TRBJ2-7, is GAGVSQSPSNKVTEKGKDVELRCDPISGHTALYWYRQSLGQGLEFLIYFQGNSAPDKSGLPSDRFSAERTGGSVSTLTIQRTQQEDSAVYLCASTYLGLPTGQYFGPGTRLTVT.

There are many counts of this clonotype. The chain carries TRBV2 and TRBJ1-2; D is unclear. Germline loops: CDR1 SNHLY, CDR2 FYNNEI. V was cut by 0 bases and J by 6 bases, with 14 bases left in between. CDR3 length equals 15 residues. As DNA, the CDR3 is TGTGCCAGCAGTGAAGCGCTTCGGGCAGCAGATGGCTACACCTTC. It yields the protein CASSEALRAADGYTF.